The TCR beta chain under discussion was sequenced for a study of cytomegalovirus exposure and HLA in healthy donors. Study-wide results and limits: Further analysis was carried out later, and it showed several of the most significant clusters appearing linked to common viral pathogens.

The PCR ran on 60 Vbeta and 13 Jbeta primers. Produced via immunoSEQ multiplex PCR; TCRdb's table is partial and in-frame only. The table lists some 31,000 clones, with 3% to 4% in the top ten. To note about this clone: Antigen specificity is unknown.

Donors sampled were nominally healthy, though unrecorded immune exposures were likely. This clonotype was sampled from a woman between 40 and 55 years old in good health and CMV-seropositive. The sample consisted of PBMCs.

In DNA form, the CDR3 reads TGTGCCAGCAGTCAACCGGGGCAGCCCCAGCATTTT. This codes for CASSQPGQPQHF. The chain employs TRBV2 and TRBJ1-5; D is undetermined. CDR1 SNHLY and CDR2 FYNNEI come from the germline V gene. The CDR3 loop spans 12 amino acids. V lost 5 bases, J lost 7 bases, and 9 bases lay in between.